What follows are 29 T cell receptor beta chains derived from one specimen sequenced in a study of T cell responses to AZD1222 COVID-19 vaccine. The assay was immunoSEQ multiplex PCR, and TCRdb's table has in-frame clones only and misses some. The top ten hold around 4.4% of the sample, which has about 100,000 clones, roughly nine tenths seen once. The specimen was peripheral blood, collected on day 0 of AZD1222 vaccination. These receptors all stem from an adult in good health.

Regarding this clone: Other nucleotide sequences in the sample specify the same CDR3. V and J are TRBV19 and TRBJ1-1; 7 nucleotides line up with TRBD1. Germline assignment: CDR1 LNHDA and CDR2 SQIVND (reference sequence). V lost 3 bases to trimming and J lost 2 bases; unmatched junction nucleotides: 9. The CDR3 runs to 16 residues. Here the CDR3 DNA reads TGTGCCAGTAGTATCCCTACAGGGGCCCTCAACACTGAAGCTTTCTTT. This codes for CASSIPTGALNTEAFF.

V usage is TRBV18 and J usage is TRBJ1-1; 7 nucleotides align to TRBD1. J was trimmed by 11 bases and V by 2 bases; bases with no gene match: 8. The CDR3 loop spans 13 amino acids. Germline CDR1 reads KGHSH; CDR2 reads LQKENI. CDR3 protein: CASSPTGTVSAFF. CDR3 coding DNA: TGTGCCAGCTCACCAACCGGGACAGTAAGTGCTTTCTTT.

The chain has TRBV21-1 and TRBJ1-1; no check of the table's D call, TRBD1, against the DNA was made. TRBV21-1 is reported as a pseudogene. This CDR3 is built from 14 residues. The CDR3: CASSKGQGAGEAFF. The DNA of the CDR3 is TGTGCCAGCAGCAAGGGACAGGGGGCAGGTGAAGCTTTCTTT.

The V gene is TRBV27, the J gene TRBJ1-2; the D gene is possibly TRBD1 (5 bases). V was clipped by 2 bases and J by 5 bases, with 15 bases between them. From germline, CDR1 is MNHEY and CDR2 SMNVEV (reference sequence). CDR3 length: 15 residues. This CDR3 is CASSLNGGKGYGYTF. CDR3 nucleotides: TGTGCCAGCAGTTTAAATGGGGGTAAGGGGTATGGCTACACCTTC.

The chain employs TRBV13 and TRBJ2-5; no reliable D call. The CDR3 runs to 12 residues. V lost 4 bases and J lost 5, with 8 bases in between. Germline-derived CDR1 and CDR2 are PRHDT and FYEKMQ (reference sequence). CDR3 nucleotide sequence: TGTGCCAGCAGCTCAGGATGGGAGACCCAGTACTTC. It yields the protein CASSSGWETQYF.

Worth noting for this clone: One junction end disagrees with the germline gene, perhaps due to a read error. The chain carries TRBV11-2 and TRBJ2-4, with D perhaps being TRBD1 or TRBD2 (5 bases each). The CDR3 length is 11 residues. Looked up from germline, CDR1 is SGHAT and CDR2 is FQNNGV. The DNA for the CDR3 is TGTGCCAGCAGCTTAAGGGGACCGACGCTCTTC. As protein: CASSLRGPTLF.

V usage is TRBV28 and J usage is TRBJ1-1, with no clear D. The CDR3 spans 12 residues. Germline lookup yields CDR1 MDHEN and CDR2 SYDVKM. Trimming pared 5 bases from V and 1 base from J, leaving 5 bases between. The CDR3 loop reads CASSVGNTEAFF. CDR3 nucleotides: TGTGCCAGCAGTGTGGGGAACACTGAAGCTTTCTTT.

This sequence joins TRBV6-5 and TRBJ1-2; D is possibly TRBD1 (5 bases). Germline V gene data show CDR1 as MNHEY and CDR2 as SVGAGI. The CDR3 consists of 13 residues. Trimming removed 7 bases from V and 8 bases from J, with 17 bases in between. CDR3 region: CASISGTQWGYTF. The CDR3 region has the DNA TGTGCCAGCATTTCCGGGACTCAATGGGGCTACACCTTC.

V is TRBV7-9 and J is TRBJ2-3; possible D gene TRBD1, 6 bases. There are 15 residues in the CDR3. Trimming removed 4 bases from V and 0 bases from J, with 11 bases in between. Germline loops: CDR1 SEHNR, CDR2 FQNEAQ (reference sequence). CDR3 amino acids: CASSSTGQSTDTQYF. The CDR3 DNA reads TGTGCCAGCAGCTCCACGGGACAAAGCACAGATACGCAGTATTTT.

A single count supports this clone. The genes are TRBV6-4 and TRBJ2-2, with a tentative D call TRBD1 (5 bases). The V gene's germline CDR1 is MRHNA and CDR2 SNTAGT. V shed 3 bases and J shed 2 bases, with 10 bases lying between them. CDR3 length: 15 amino acids. The CDR3 DNA reads as TGTGCCAGCAGTGATGGTCAGGGAAACACCGGGGAGCTGTTTTTT. This encodes CASSDGQGNTGELFF.

Written as DNA, the CDR3 is TGTGCCAGCAGTCCTCGGACAGGGAGGGCTTTTAACTATGGCTACACCTTC. Amino acids: CASSPRTGRAFNYGYTF. V and J are TRBV27 and TRBJ1-2; 8 bases align to TRBD1. The germline V gene encodes CDR1 MNHEY and CDR2 SMNVEV (reference sequence). V lost 5 bases and J lost 1; bases outside the gene matches: 12. The CDR3 runs to 17 residues.

This clone appeared once. The V gene is TRBV5-1, the J gene TRBJ1-4; maybe TRBD1 (5 bases). V dropped 1 base and J dropped 0 bases, with 16 bases sitting between them. The germline gives CDR1 SGHRS, CDR2 YFSETQ. The CDR3 contains 18 residues. CDR3 coding DNA: TGCGCCAGCAGCTTGCGGACAATTGGGTCCACAACTAATGAAAAACTGTTTTTT. It specifies CASSLRTIGSTTNEKLFF. The complete variable domain, with remaining parts taken from reference TRBV5-1 and TRBJ1-4, reads KAGVTQTPRYLIKTRGQQVTLSCSPISGHRSVSWYQQTPGQGLQFLFEYFSETQRNKGNFPGRFSGRQFSNSRSEMNVSTLELGDSALYLCASSLRTIGSTTNEKLFFGSGTQLSVL.

The chain combines TRBV6-5 with TRBJ1-2, with a tentative D call TRBD1 (6 bases). CDR3 length equals 13 residues. With 5 bases removed from V and 4 bases from J, the gap between germline ends came to 11 bases. From germline, CDR1 is MNHEY and CDR2 SVGAGI. This chain's CDR3 is CASSRGGGYGYTF. The CDR3 DNA reads TGTGCCAGCAGTAGAGGGGGAGGCTATGGCTACACCTTC.

The table lists this clone with a few counts. The chain combines TRBV5-8 with TRBJ2-7, with D perhaps matching TRBD2 (6 bases). The CDR3 totals 13 residues. Trimming removed 4 bases from V and 4 bases from J, with 12 bases in between. Looked up from germline, CDR1 is SGHTS and CDR2 is YDEGEE. The CDR3 DNA reads as TGTGCCAGCAGCCCGGTCGGGGGTTACGAGCAGTACTTC. Translating it yields CASSPVGGYEQYF.

The chain combines TRBV7-9 with TRBJ2-7; TRBD1 matches 7 bases. The V gene's germline CDR1 is SEHNR and CDR2 FQNEAQ (reference sequence). This CDR3 is 14 amino acids long. Trimming took 5 bases from V and 3 from J; bases not matched to a gene: 7. CDR3 protein: CASSLGQVVYEQYF. CDR3 DNA sequence: TGTGCCAGCAGCCTAGGACAGGTCGTCTACGAGCAGTACTTC.

The chain links TRBV4-1 to TRBJ2-2; weak D call: TRBD2 (5 bases). CDR1 and CDR2 from the germline V gene are MGHRA and YSYEKL. V shed 3 bases and J shed 1 base, with 9 bases lying between them. This CDR3 contains 15 residues. CDR3 in amino acids: CASSQETMNTGELFF. CDR3 nucleotides: TGCGCCAGCAGCCAGGAGACTATGAACACCGGGGAGCTGTTTTTT.

The chain is built from TRBV5-4 and TRBJ2-5, with D uncertain. The ends were cut back, 1 base at V and 3 bases at J, with 4 bases in the middle. Per the germline V gene, CDR1 is SGHNT and CDR2 is YYREEE (reference sequence). The CDR3 runs to 12 residues. CDR3 sequence (DNA): TGTGCCAGCAGCTTGCCCAAAGAGACCCAGTACTTC. Amino acids: CASSLPKETQYF.

This clone was observed once. J is TRBJ1-2 and V is TRBV7-2; 7 bases fit TRBD1. This CDR3 is 15 amino acids long. The germline V gene encodes CDR1 SGHTA and CDR2 FQGNSA. With 5 bases clipped from V and 7 bases from J, the junction kept 13 bases outside the gene matches. The CDR3 loop reads CASSTYTGTELGYTF. As DNA, the CDR3 is TGTGCCAGCAGCACATATACCGGGACAGAACTTGGCTACACCTTC.

The gene calls are TRBV6-1 and TRBJ2-5; perhaps TRBD2 as D (6 bases). Per germline, CDR1 MNHNS and CDR2 SASEGT. The CDR3 is made up of 14 amino acids. V was pared by 4 bases and J by 1 base, with 10 bases between. The CDR3 DNA is TGTGCCAGCAGTGGGAGGGTCCTCCAAGAGACCCAGTACTTC. Translating it yields CASSGRVLQETQYF.

The sample holds one count of this clone. This chain links TRBV18 with TRBJ2-1; D possibly corresponds to TRBD2 (5 bases). CDR3 length: 12 residues. The V end was cut by 1 base, the J end by 13 bases, with 11 bases between. Germline CDR1 is KGHSH and CDR2 is LQKENI. The CDR3 nucleotides are TGTGCCAGCTCACCACAAGGACTGGAACAGTTCTTC. Amino acids: CASSPQGLEQFF. The full variable domain, its missing parts supplied by reference TRBV18 and TRBJ2-1, is NAGVMQNPRHLVRRRGQEARLRCSPMKGHSHVYWYRQLPEEGLKFMVYLQKENIIDESGMPKERFSAEFPKEGPSILRIQQVVRGDSAAYFCASSPQGLEQFFGPGTRLTVL.

V gene TRBV7-2 combines with J gene TRBJ1-3; TRBD1 aligns across 7 bases. J gave up 1 base and V 5 bases, and 2 bases lay outside the gene matches. The CDR3 extends over 14 amino acids. Germline loops: CDR1 SGHTA, CDR2 FQGNSA. CDR3: CASSMTGSGNTIYF. CDR3 nucleotides: TGTGCCAGCAGCATGACAGGGTCTGGAAACACCATATATTTT.

The V gene is TRBV12-5, the J gene TRBJ1-3, with D maybe TRBD1 (5 bases). Trimming stripped 6 bases from V and 0 bases from J, with 12 bases between. CDR3 length: 15 residues. In germline, CDR1 is LGHNT, CDR2 FRNRAP. The CDR3 DNA reads TGTGCTAGTGGAGACGGACAATTCTCTGGAAACACCATATATTTT. Amino acids: CASGDGQFSGNTIYF.

The CDR3 DNA is TGTGCCAGCAGCGTACAGGGAGGCGGGTACGAGCAGTACTTC. Its translation: CASSVQGGGYEQYF. This sequence joins TRBV7-2 and TRBJ2-7, with D tentatively TRBD1 or TRBD2 (6 bases each). CDR3 length equals 14 residues. Per germline, CDR1 SGHTA and CDR2 FQGNSA. With 5 bases removed from V and 4 bases from J, the gap between germline ends came to 15 bases. The full variable domain, completed using reference TRBV7-2 and TRBJ2-7, is GAGVSQSPSNKVTEKGKDVELRCDPISGHTALYWYRQSLGQGLEFLIYFQGNSAPDKSGLPSDRFSAERTGGSVSTLTIQRTQQEDSAVYLCASSVQGGGYEQYFGPGTRLTVT.

The CDR3 sequence: CASSRQGADKNIQYF. CDR3 nucleotide sequence: TGTGCCAGCAGTAGACAGGGGGCGGACAAAAACATTCAGTACTTC. V usage is TRBV7-2 and J usage is TRBJ2-4; 10 nucleotides line up with TRBD1. J lost 3 bases, V lost 6 bases, and 5 bases had no gene match. Per the germline V gene, CDR1 is SGHTA and CDR2 is FQGNSA. The CDR3 spans 15 residues.

The V and J genes are TRBV21-1 and TRBJ1-2. TRBV21-1 is deemed a pseudogene. The CDR3 is 14 amino acids. The CDR3 loop is CASSKVEANYGYTF. CDR3 nucleotides: TGTGCCAGCAGCAAAGTTGAAGCTAACTATGGCTACACCTTC.

The genes are TRBV6-2 or TRBV6-3 and TRBJ1-2; a weak D match, TRBD1 (5 bases). Germline-derived CDR1 and CDR2 are MNHEY and SVGEGT. This CDR3 has 15 amino acids. V dropped 5 bases and J dropped 8 bases, with 21 bases sitting between them. CDR3: CASSGRPLVGEGYTF. In DNA, the CDR3 is TGTGCCAGCAGTGGCCGTCCGCTCGTGGGGGAAGGCTACACCTTC.

V is TRBV19 and J is TRBJ1-2; D is unresolved. CDR1 is LNHDA and CDR2 is SQIVND in the germline V gene (reference sequence). This CDR3 comprises 13 residues. V lost 7 bases to trimming and J lost 4 bases, with 13 bases between them. CDR3: CASTIGGSYGYTF. The CDR3 DNA follows: TGTGCCAGTACCATAGGAGGCAGCTATGGCTACACCTTC.

This clone has just a few counts. V usage is TRBV30 and J usage is TRBJ2-2; 16 bases line up with TRBD2. This CDR3 contains 17 residues. V trimming: 5 bases; J trimming: 4 bases; junction bases outside the gene matches: 7. Germline V gene lookup returns CDR1 GTSNPN and CDR2 SVGIG (reference sequence). Here the CDR3 DNA reads TGTGCCTGGGGAGGGACTAGCGGGAGGGCGGTCACCGGGGAGCTGTTTTTT. The encoded protein is CAWGGTSGRAVTGELFF.

The chain combines TRBV7-6 with TRBJ2-1; 9 positions agree with TRBD1. Germline V gene data show CDR1 as SGHVS and CDR2 as FNYEAQ. The V segment lost 5 bases and the J segment 4 bases; nucleotides outside the gene matches: 9. The CDR3 runs to 16 residues. CDR3 in amino acids: CASSGTGTGKYNEQFF. DNA of the CDR3: TGTGCCAGCAGCGGCACCGGGACAGGGAAGTACAATGAGCAGTTCTTC.